The entry below gives a single T cell receptor beta chain sequence along with its context. This clone was observed a few times. It has no known antigen specificity. Nothing much larger sits one base from this clone, and base qualities are not available. The data were obtained in a study of blood T cell repertoires in COVID-19 (TCRdb year 2020). For context, the study as a whole: Samples from collaborators originated in the United States, Italy and Spain and spanned both the acute and convalescent phases of COVID-19. The sample metadata nearly always contained a de-identified subject ID, COVID-19 status, age in years and sex. The repertoires were made available in a free public database intended to serve as a resource for research on the immune response to SARS-CoV-2. Subjects who had been exposed to COVID-19, were actively infected with it, or had recovered from it provided the deeply sampled blood TCRbeta repertoires that made up the dataset. The prospective study material was composed of cDNA or gDNA derived from T cells, B-cell-depleted T cells, or PBMCs. Where available, HLA class I and class II types were obtained from metadata supplied by the sample provider rather than from assay-based typing. Samples came from the ongoing ImmuneRACE study (first 160 participants) plus 1,254 subjects from 6 global collaborators. What the study reported, not specific to this receptor: How much clinical and demographic metadata was included differed by source and by participant, and the metadata was provided uncurated.

Collaborating institutions collected whole blood in K2EDTA tubes following their own protocols. Collaborator samples were shipped for TCRbeta analysis as frozen whole blood, isolated PBMCs, or DNA extracted from either sample type. TCRbeta CDR3 regions were amplified from genomic DNA by means of the immunoSEQ Assay, a bias-controlled multiplex PCR. The paper's data handling went like this. Within the assay, amplification of reference gene primers was used to estimate how many nucleated cells each sample contained. Sequence reads were collapsed and filtered to measure the absolute abundance of every unique TCRbeta CDR3 rearrangement. For each sample, productive Simpson clonality was calculated as the square root of Simpson's diversity index across productive rearrangements. This is the immuneACCESS table as TCRdb keeps it, with only in-frame sequences that have V and J called. A part of the clones is gone; compared with another copy, unresolved V genes explain less than half, and the rest is unexplained. The DNA was the basis for D and trimming; V, J and clone size are from that table. For this sample there are hundreds of thousands of clones; 80% to 85% appear just once. The ten most abundant clones make up 15% to 20% of the sample.

The TCR sequence derives from a woman of 80 years or more with active or convalescent COVID-19. Input material: peripheral blood.

The DNA sequence follows: TGTGCCAGCAGCTCGAACCCCAGACTAGCCTTAGATACGCAGTATTTT. Translated, this gives CASSSNPRLALDTQYF. Rearrangement joined TRBV5-5 to TRBJ2-3, with 7 central nucleotides matching TRBD2. The V end gives up 3 bases and the J end 5 bases, leaving 12 bases in the junction not matched to a gene. For CDR1 and CDR2, the germline V gene (reference sequence) lists SGHKS and YYEKEE. The cysteine opens and the phenylalanine closes a CDR3 of 16 amino acids. Only the CDR3 region is kept as DNA, spanning 48 bases read in frame from base 1.